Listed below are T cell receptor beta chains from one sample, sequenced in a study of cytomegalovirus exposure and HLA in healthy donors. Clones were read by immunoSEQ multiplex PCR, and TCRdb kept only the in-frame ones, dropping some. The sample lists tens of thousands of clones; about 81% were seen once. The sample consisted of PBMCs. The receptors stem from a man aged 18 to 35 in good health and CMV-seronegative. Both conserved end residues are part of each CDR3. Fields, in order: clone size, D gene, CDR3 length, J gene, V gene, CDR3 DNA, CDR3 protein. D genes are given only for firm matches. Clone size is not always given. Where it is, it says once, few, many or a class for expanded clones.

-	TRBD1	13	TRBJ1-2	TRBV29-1	TGCAGCGTCGGGACAGGGGGCGACTATGGCTACACCTTC	CSVGTGGDYGYTF
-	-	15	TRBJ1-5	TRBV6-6	TGTGCCAGCACCCTCGGGACACCCAGCAATCAGCCCCAGCATTTT	CASTLGTPSNQPQHF
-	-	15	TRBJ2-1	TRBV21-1	TGTGCCAGCAGCATTACTAGCGGGAGAGGCAATGAGCAGTTCTTC	CASSITSGRGNEQFF
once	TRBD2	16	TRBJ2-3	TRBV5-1	TGCGCCAGCAGCCGCGTCAGGGAGGGTGGGACAGATACGCAGTATTTT	CASSRVREGGTDTQYF
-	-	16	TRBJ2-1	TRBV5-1	TGCGCCAGCACCCAAAAAACGGGACACGAGGCGGCTGAGCAGTTCTTC	CASTQKTGHEAAEQFF
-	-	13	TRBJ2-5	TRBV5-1	TGCGCCAGCAGCTTGCAAAGGCGGGAGACCCAGTACTTC	CASSLQRRETQYF
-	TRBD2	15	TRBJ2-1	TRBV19	TGTGCCAGTAGTATAGAAGGGACTAGTTGGAATGAGCAGTTCTTC	CASSIEGTSWNEQFF
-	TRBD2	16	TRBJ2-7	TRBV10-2	TGCGCCAGCAGTGAGGCCCCAGCGGGAGGCTCCTACGAGCAGTACTTC	CASSEAPAGGSYEQYF
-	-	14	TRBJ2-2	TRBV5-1	TGCGCCAGCAGCTTCTTTGCGAACACCGGGGAGCTGTTTTTT	CASSFFANTGELFF
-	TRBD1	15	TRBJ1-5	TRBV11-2	TGTGCCAGCAGCTTAGGACAGGGGACTAATCAGCCCCAGCATTTT	CASSLGQGTNQPQHF
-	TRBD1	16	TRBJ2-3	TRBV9	TGTGCCAGCAGCGTATACGGGACAGGGGGCACAGATACGCAGTATTTT	CASSVYGTGGTDTQYF
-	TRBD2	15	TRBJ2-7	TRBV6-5	TGTGCCAGCAGGCTCAGACTAGCGGGGGCCTACGAGCAGTACTTC	CASRLRLAGAYEQYF
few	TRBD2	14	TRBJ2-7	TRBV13	TGTGCCAGCAGCTTAGGTCGACTAGCGATAGAGCAGTACTTC	CASSLGRLAIEQYF
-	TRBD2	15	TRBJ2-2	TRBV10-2	TGCGCCAGCAGTCGTAGCGGGAGGGAAGCCGGGGAGCTGTTTTTT	CASSRSGREAGELFF
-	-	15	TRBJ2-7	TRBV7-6	TGTGCCAGCAGCTTAGACAGGGACCTAGCCTACGAGCAGTACTTC	CASSLDRDLAYEQYF
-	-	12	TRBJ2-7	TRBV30	TGTGCCTGGAGGACAGGATCGTGGGAGCAGTACTTC	CAWRTGSWEQYF
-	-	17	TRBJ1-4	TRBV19	TGTGCCAGTAGGACAGGACAGAATCTCTTAACTAATGAAAAACTGTTTTTT	CASRTGQNLLTNEKLFF
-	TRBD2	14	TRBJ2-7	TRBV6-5	TGTGCCAGCAGTTTAGCGGGAGGGACCTACGAGCAGTACTTC	CASSLAGGTYEQYF
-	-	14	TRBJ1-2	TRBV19	TGTGCCAGTAGTGGAGGGACCGCGTCTGGTGGCTACACCTTC	CASSGGTASGGYTF
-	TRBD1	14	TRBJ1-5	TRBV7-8	TGTGCCAGCGCAACCGGGACAGCATATCAGCCCCAGCATTTT	CASATGTAYQPQHF
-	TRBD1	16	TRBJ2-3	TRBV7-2	TGTGCCAGCAGCCCCACCGGACAGGTGAACACAGATACGCAGTATTTT	CASSPTGQVNTDTQYF
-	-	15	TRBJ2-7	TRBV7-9	TGTGCCAGCAGCCCGTTTAGCGGCAACTCCTACGAGCAGTACTTC	CASSPFSGNSYEQYF
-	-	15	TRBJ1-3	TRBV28	TGTGCCAGCAGCACGACAGTTTCATCTGGAAACACCATATATTTT	CASSTTVSSGNTIYF
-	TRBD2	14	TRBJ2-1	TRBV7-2	TGTGCCAGCAGCCGGACTAGCGGACACAATGAGCAGTTCTTC	CASSRTSGHNEQFF
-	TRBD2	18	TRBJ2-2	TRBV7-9	TGTGCCAGCAGCTTCTTTTCTAGCGGGAGATATCAGCCCGGGGAGCTGTTTTTT	CASSFFSSGRYQPGELFF
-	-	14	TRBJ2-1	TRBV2	TGTGCCAGCAGGGACTTCTTCTCCTACAATGAGCAGTTCTTC	CASRDFFSYNEQFF
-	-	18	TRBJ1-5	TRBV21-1	TGTGCCAGCAGCAAATTAGATCGGGGAGGGATCAACAATCAGCCCCAGCATTTT	CASSKLDRGGINNQPQHF
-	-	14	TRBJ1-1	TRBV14	TGTGCCAGCAGCCAAATCCAGATGAACACTGAAGCTTTCTTT	CASSQIQMNTEAFF
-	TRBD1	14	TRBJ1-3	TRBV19	TGTGCCAGTAGAACACAGGGGACTGGAAACACCATATATTTT	CASRTQGTGNTIYF
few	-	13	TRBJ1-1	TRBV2	TGTGCCAACTCTACTGCCGAGAACACTGAAGCTTTCTTT	CANSTAENTEAFF
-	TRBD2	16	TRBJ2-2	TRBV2	TGTGCCACCGCCAAGAGACTAGCCTCGAACACCGGGGAGCTGTTTTTT	CATAKRLASNTGELFF
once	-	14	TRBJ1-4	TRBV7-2	TGTGCCAGCAGCTTACCTGGGGGACTTGAAAAACTGTTTTTT	CASSLPGGLEKLFF
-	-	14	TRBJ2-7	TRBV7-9	TGTGCCAGCAGCGTGAAACCTACAGGTTACGAGCAGTACTTC	CASSVKPTGYEQYF
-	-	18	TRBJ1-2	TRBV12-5	TGTGCTAGTGGTTTGGTCGGTCGGGGAGTCCTAGCTAACTATGGCTACACCTTC	CASGLVGRGVLANYGYTF
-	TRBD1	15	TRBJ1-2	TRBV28	TGTGCCAGCAGTACCCCGACAGGGATGGTCTATGGCTACACCTTC	CASSTPTGMVYGYTF
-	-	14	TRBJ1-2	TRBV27	TGTGCCAGCAGTAGTCGCCGACAGAACTATGGCTACACCTTC	CASSSRRQNYGYTF
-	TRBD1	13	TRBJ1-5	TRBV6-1	TGTGCCAGCGATGAAACAGGGGAGCAGCCCCAGCATTTT	CASDETGEQPQHF
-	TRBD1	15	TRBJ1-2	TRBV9	TGTGCCAGCAGCCCCAGATACAGGGGTGACTATGGCTACACCTTC	CASSPRYRGDYGYTF